These 6 T cell receptor beta chains were all obtained from the same sample, sequenced in a study of TIL therapy for anti-PD-1-resistant metastatic lung cancer. Time point: pre-treatment sample, taken before nivolumab and TIL therapy. The tumor samples were excised metastases, mostly pleural nodules or supraclavicular lymph nodes. This was the immunoSEQ v3 assay. TCRdb's copy holds only in-frame clones and misses some; the assay was immunoSEQ multiplex PCR. The profile shows 45,000 to 60,000 clones, 70% to 85% of them singletons. The specimen was tumor tissue, collected at baseline. Receptors were obtained from a person between 25 and 80 years old with non-small cell lung cancer.

J is TRBJ2-2 and V is TRBV27; 8 nucleotides match TRBD2. The CDR3 has 14 amino acids. CDR1 and CDR2 from the germline V gene are MNHEY and SMNVEV (reference sequence). Trimming removed 7 bases from V and 1 base from J; junction bases left unmatched: 2. CDR3: CASNLAGNTGELFF. The CDR3 nucleotides read TGTGCCAGCAATCTAGCGGGGAACACCGGGGAGCTGTTTTTT.

V usage is TRBV12-5 and J usage is TRBJ2-3; 9 positions agree with TRBD2. Unmatched junction bases numbered 9, after V lost 7 bases and J lost 4 bases. The CDR3 covers 15 residues. CDR1 is LGHNT and CDR2 is FRNRAP in the germline V gene. The CDR3 coding sequence is TGTGCTAGTGCCCAAAGCGGGGGGCTTGCAGATACGCAGTATTTT. Its protein product is CASAQSGGLADTQYF.

The CDR3 DNA reads as TGTGCCAGCAGCTCCCGGGACAGGGTCACCGGGGAGCTGTTTTTT. It codes for CASSSRDRVTGELFF. The genes are TRBV7-9 and TRBJ2-2, with TRBD1 matching 9 bases. V dropped 4 bases and J dropped 4; count of bases not matched to a gene: 4. In germline, CDR1 is SEHNR, CDR2 FQNEAQ (reference sequence). The CDR3 runs to 15 residues.

V gene TRBV30 combines with J gene TRBJ1-1; perhaps TRBD1 as D (5 bases). The germline CDR1 and CDR2 sequences are GTSNPN and SVGIG (reference sequence). The CDR3 spans 13 residues. Trimming took off 3 bases at V and 4 bases at J, with 12 bases between the two ends. CDR3 nucleotide sequence: TGTGCCTGGAGCCCCAGCAGGGCCACTGAAGCTTTCTTT. It specifies CAWSPSRATEAFF. The whole variable domain, remainder taken from reference TRBV30 and TRBJ1-1, is SQTIHQWPATLVQPVGSPLSLECTVEGTSNPNLYWYRQAAGRGLQLLFYSVGIGQISSEVPQNLSASRPQDRQFILSSKKLLLSDSGFYLCAWSPSRATEAFFGQGTRLTVV.

The V call is TRBV11-3, the J call TRBJ2-2; D is tentatively TRBD1 or TRBD2 (5 bases each). The CDR3 has 17 residues. The V end was cut by 5 bases, the J end by 6 bases, with 22 bases between. Germline CDR1 SGHNT, CDR2 YENEEA. In nucleotides, the CDR3 is TGTGCCAGCAGCCCCAAATTCGGGGACCCCGGGGCCGGGGAGCTGTTTTTT. Its protein is CASSPKFGDPGAGELFF.

The chain joins TRBV5-1 to TRBJ2-1; D unresolved. In germline, CDR1 is SGHRS, CDR2 YFSETQ. The CDR3 length is 12 residues. V lost 5 bases and J 5 bases, leaving 8 bases between the germline ends. Written as DNA, the CDR3 is TGCGCCAGCAGATGGGCTGACAATGAGCAGTTCTTC. Amino acid sequence: CASRWADNEQFF.